Below are 20 T cell receptor beta chains sequenced from a single sample in a study of CD8+ T cells in alopecia areata. RNA, once extracted, was reverse transcribed into cDNA for use as the sequencing template. Profiled with immunoSEQ multiplex PCR; TCRdb holds only in-frame clones, not every one. Of 250,000 to 350,000 clones detected, over 45% appear once; the ten largest clones hold around 0.92%. Noted treatment: oral pan-JAK inhibitor, 5-10 mg twice daily. The specimen was CD4+ T cells sorted from blood, collected around week 54, from a patient treated with tofacitinib. These receptor sequences come from a human donor with alopecia areata.

The V and J genes are TRBV9 and TRBJ2-5; D is perhaps TRBD2 (5 bases). This CDR3 comprises 13 residues. Trimming took 3 bases from V and 7 from J, leaving 13 bases between them. The germline V gene has CDR1 SGDLS and CDR2 YYNGEE. This CDR3 is CASSASLRGTQYF. In DNA, the CDR3 is TGTGCCAGCAGCGCGTCCCTACGGGGGACCCAGTACTTC.

The chain carries TRBV20-1 and TRBJ1-1, with D perhaps matching TRBD1 (5 bases). V lost 3 bases to trimming and J lost 4 bases, with 6 bases between them. Germline CDR1 DFQATT, CDR2 SNEGSKA (reference sequence). The length of the CDR3 is 11 residues. In DNA, the CDR3 is TGCAGTGCTAGCAGGGCCACTGAAGCTTTCTTT. Translation gives CSASRATEAFF.

The rearrangement joins TRBV5-6 to TRBJ1-5; D is possibly TRBD1 (6 bases). CDR3 length equals 13 residues. The ends were cut back, 3 bases at V and 4 bases at J, with 8 bases in the middle. Germline CDR1 reads SGHDT; CDR2 reads YYEEEE. CDR3 residues: CASSWGQNQPQHF. The CDR3 coding sequence is TGTGCCAGCAGCTGGGGGCAAAATCAGCCCCAGCATTTT.

The chain recombines TRBV30 with TRBJ1-1, with 10 nucleotides matching TRBD1. CDR3 size: 15 residues. Per the germline V gene, CDR1 is GTSNPN and CDR2 is SVGIG (reference sequence). Unmatched junction bases numbered 6, after V lost 0 bases and J lost 5 bases. The CDR3 loop reads CAWSVRGGQGTEAFF. The CDR3 DNA follows: TGTGCCTGGAGTGTACGAGGGGGACAGGGGACTGAAGCTTTCTTT.

This clone was recorded once. The genes are TRBV4-2 and TRBJ1-1; no firm D call. With 0 bases removed from V and 5 bases from J, the gap between germline ends came to 7 bases. Per the germline V gene, CDR1 is LGHNA and CDR2 is YNFKEQ. The CDR3 runs to 13 residues. CDR3 residues: CASSQDKRTEAFF. CDR3 sequence (DNA): TGTGCCAGCAGCCAAGACAAGAGGACTGAAGCTTTCTTT.

This chain connects TRBV4-2 to TRBJ1-5; D possibly corresponds to TRBD1 (6 bases). The CDR3 covers 13 residues. Germline V gives CDR1 LGHNA, CDR2 YNFKEQ. Trimming cost V 4 bases and J 8 bases, with 12 bases left between them. CDR3 in amino acids: CASSPRGQEPQHF. CDR3 in DNA: TGTGCCAGCAGCCCGCGGGGGCAAGAGCCCCAGCATTTT.

V and J are TRBV30 and TRBJ1-5; D unclear. The CDR3 contains 13 residues. Trimming pared 1 base from V and 0 bases from J, leaving 4 bases between. Germline CDR1 is GTSNPN and CDR2 is SVGIG (reference sequence). In DNA form, the CDR3 reads TGTGCCTGGAGTGACAATAGCAATCAGCCCCAGCATTTT. It is translated as CAWSDNSNQPQHF.

The V gene is TRBV29-1, the J gene TRBJ1-2; 7 bases are shared with TRBD1. Germline CDR1 and CDR2: SQVTM and ANQGSEA. The CDR3 length is 15 residues. V lost 2 bases, J lost 1 base, and 7 bases stayed unmatched. The DNA for the CDR3 is TGCAGCGTTGAATGGGACAGCAATCTTAACTATGGCTACACCTTC. This translates into CSVEWDSNLNYGYTF.

The V gene is TRBV10-3, the J gene TRBJ2-3; D is undetermined. Germline CDR1 is ENHRY and CDR2 is SYGVKD. With 5 bases removed from V and 2 bases from J, the gap between germline ends came to 2 bases. The CDR3 covers 11 residues. CDR3 sequence: CAISNTDTQYF. The CDR3 region has the DNA TGTGCCATCAGTAACACAGATACGCAGTATTTT.

In its sample, this clone was seen a few times. The V call is TRBV7-9, the J call TRBJ2-5; TRBD2 aligns across 8 bases. The CDR3 sequence is 14 residues long. V gave up 5 bases and J gave up 5 bases; unmatched junction bases: 7. Germline V gives CDR1 SEHNR, CDR2 FQNEAQ (reference sequence). CDR3 in amino acids: CASSPGLGGETQYF. Here the CDR3 DNA reads TGTGCCAGCAGCCCGGGACTAGGAGGGGAGACCCAGTACTTC.

The rearrangement uses TRBV29-1 and TRBJ2-7, with no clear D. Germline V lookup: CDR1 SQVTM, CDR2 ANQGSEA. V gave up 6 bases and J gave up 2 bases, with 17 bases separating them. The CDR3 sequence is 14 residues long. CDR3 region: CSVCPLHVTYEQYF. In DNA, the CDR3 is TGCAGCGTCTGTCCCCTGCACGTCACCTACGAGCAGTACTTC.

The chain is built from TRBV5-1 and TRBJ2-5; D is unclear. The length of the CDR3 is 13 residues. Deletions cut 4 bases from V and 5 bases from J, with 12 bases between. From germline, CDR1 is SGHRS and CDR2 YFSETQ. The CDR3 DNA follows: TGCGCCAGCAGCCTCGACCGACCGGAGACCCAGTACTTC. As protein: CASSLDRPETQYF.

The rearrangement uses TRBV9 and TRBJ2-1; 8 positions agree with TRBD1. The germline V gene encodes CDR1 SGDLS and CDR2 YYNGEE. Losses at the gene ends were 2 bases for V and 7 bases for J; bases not matched to a gene: 5. The CDR3 is 14 amino acids. In DNA form, the CDR3 reads TGTGCCAGCAGCGTGCAGGGGGCAAGTAATGAGCAGTTCTTC. Amino acids: CASSVQGASNEQFF. The full variable domain, its missing parts supplied by reference TRBV9 and TRBJ2-1, is DSGVTQTPKHLITATGQRVTLRCSPRSGDLSVYWYQQSLDQGLQFLIQYYNGEERAKGNILERFSAQQFPDLHSELNLSSLELGDSALYFCASSVQGASNEQFFGPGTRLTVL.

The rearrangement links TRBV4-2 to TRBJ2-1; 7 bases align to TRBD2. The CDR3 spans 16 residues. The V segment lost 2 bases and the J segment 9 bases; nucleotides outside the gene matches: 13. In germline, CDR1 is LGHNA, CDR2 YNFKEQ. The CDR3 nucleotides read TGTGCCAGCAGCCAAACGCCCGGGGCGTCTAGCGGTGAGCAGTTCTTC. Residues: CASSQTPGASSGEQFF.

This clone occurred a few times. The rearrangement joins TRBV7-2 to TRBJ2-6; D is uncertain. CDR1 SGHTA and CDR2 FQGNSA come from the germline V gene. V lost 1 base and J lost 2, with 3 bases in between. This CDR3 contains 14 residues. The DNA of the CDR3 is TGTGCCAGCAGCTTAGTGCCTGGGGCCAACGTCCTGACTTTC. As protein: CASSLVPGANVLTF.

The gene calls are TRBV2 and TRBJ2-5; D call uncertain. V dropped 7 bases and J dropped 5 bases, with 11 bases sitting between them. The CDR3 is 12 residues long. Germline V gene lookup returns CDR1 SNHLY and CDR2 FYNNEI. CDR3 nucleotides: TGTGCCAGCAATATAGTCAGGGAGACCCAGTACTTC. Residues: CASNIVRETQYF.

Only a few counts were recorded for this clone. This chain joins TRBV5-1 and TRBJ2-1; D call uncertain. V was cut by 0 bases and J by 0 bases, with 10 bases left in between. The CDR3 runs to 16 residues. In germline, CDR1 is SGHRS, CDR2 YFSETQ. CDR3 nucleotide sequence: TGCGCCAGCAGCTTGGCCGAGCAGTCCTCCTACAATGAGCAGTTCTTC. Residues: CASSLAEQSSYNEQFF. Based on the CDR3 plus reference TRBV5-1 and TRBJ2-1, the full variable domain is KAGVTQTPRYLIKTRGQQVTLSCSPISGHRSVSWYQQTPGQGLQFLFEYFSETQRNKGNFPGRFSGRQFSNSRSEMNVSTLELGDSALYLCASSLAEQSSYNEQFFGPGTRLTVL.

A few counts support this clone. The genes are TRBV4-1 and TRBJ2-7, with 11 nucleotides matching TRBD2. Germline V gives CDR1 MGHRA, CDR2 YSYEKL. CDR3 length: 15 amino acids. J gave up 4 bases and V 1 base, and 3 bases lay outside the gene matches. The CDR3 reads CASSQVRTSGYEQYF. As DNA, the CDR3 is TGCGCCAGCAGCCAAGTACGGACTAGCGGGTACGAGCAGTACTTC.

The genes are TRBV11-2 and TRBJ2-2, with D possibly matching TRBD1 (6 bases). Germline V CDR1 and CDR2: SGHAT, FQNNGV. CDR3 size: 17 residues. The V gene lost 6 bases and the J gene lost 6 bases, with 23 bases spanning the gap. The CDR3 DNA sequence: TGTGCCAGCAGTTCGACAGGAAGGGTTGAGGACGCCGGGGAGCTGTTTTTT. Translated: CASSSTGRVEDAGELFF.

This clone was observed a few times. The chain combines TRBV5-6 with TRBJ2-6; D is perhaps TRBD1 or TRBD2 (5 bases each). The CDR3 has 15 residues. The V gene's germline CDR1 is SGHDT and CDR2 YYEEEE. V gave up 6 bases and J gave up 0 bases, with 10 bases separating them. The CDR3 is CASTLGVSGANVLTF. The CDR3 DNA sequence: TGTGCCAGCACCCTGGGGGTCTCTGGGGCCAACGTCCTGACTTTC.